The 22 T cell receptor beta chains in this list originate from one sample, sequenced in a study of blood T cell repertoires in COVID-19. Sequenced by immunoSEQ multiplex PCR; TCRdb stores in-frame clones only, minus some. The sample consists of under 200,000 clones, about 86% of them appearing once. Sequenced: peripheral blood. The source is a man between 50 and 59 years old with active or convalescent COVID-19.

The V gene is TRBV7-2, the J gene TRBJ1-4; a weak D match, TRBD1 (5 bases). V lost 0 bases, J lost 5 bases, and 10 bases lay in between. Germline values: CDR1 SGHTA, CDR2 FQGNSA. The CDR3 totals 15 residues. The CDR3 DNA follows: TGTGCCAGCAGCTTAGCTGGAGGGGCCAATGAAAAACTGTTTTTT. It codes for CASSLAGGANEKLFF.

The CDR3 reads CASGLGTSGSYTQYF. The CDR3 coding sequence is TGTGCTAGTGGTCTAGGGACTAGCGGGTCATATACGCAGTATTTT. The rearrangement links TRBV12-5 to TRBJ2-3; 12 nucleotides agree with TRBD2. V trimming: 5 bases; J trimming: 7 bases; junction bases outside the gene matches: 7. Germline CDR1 and CDR2: LGHNT and FRNRAP. The CDR3 is made up of 15 amino acids.

This clone was observed a few times. The V gene is TRBV19, the J gene TRBJ1-5; 8 positions match TRBD1. Trimming cost V 4 bases and J 1 base; bases outside gene matches: 0. Germline assignment: CDR1 LNHDA and CDR2 SQIVND (reference sequence). The CDR3 has 14 residues. Here the CDR3 DNA reads TGTGCCAGTAGTAGACAGGGGAGCAATCAGCCCCAGCATTTT. It codes for CASSRQGSNQPQHF.

This clone was seen just once. V usage is TRBV5-6 and J usage is TRBJ2-2; 7 bases fit TRBD1. J gave up 6 bases and V 2 bases, and 7 bases lay outside the gene matches. Germline CDR1 is SGHDT and CDR2 is YYEEEE. The CDR3 spans 15 residues. This CDR3 reads CASSLRQGNSGELFF. As DNA, the CDR3 is TGTGCCAGCAGCTTAAGACAGGGCAACTCCGGGGAGCTGTTTTTT.

The table lists this clone with a few counts. The chain is built from TRBV15 and TRBJ1-5; TRBD1 agrees at 7 bases. The trim removed 0 bases at V and 5 bases at J, leaving 10 bases unmatched. The CDR3 contains 17 residues. Germline assignment: CDR1 LNHNV and CDR2 YYDKDF (reference sequence). This CDR3 reads CATSRDYAGQIDQPQHF. As DNA, the CDR3 is TGTGCCACCAGCAGAGATTACGCGGGACAGATCGATCAGCCCCAGCATTTT. Combining the CDR3 with reference TRBV15 and TRBJ1-5 gives the whole variable domain DAMVIQNPRYQVTQFGKPVTLSCSQTLNHNVMYWYQQKSSQAPKLLFHYYDKDFNNEADTPDNFQSRRPNTSFCFLDIRSPGLGDTAMYLCATSRDYAGQIDQPQHFGDGTRLSIL.

This clone was detected only once. The chain joins TRBV4-2 to TRBJ1-6; D uncertain. Trimming left V 0 bases short and J 10 bases short, with 16 bases between. Germline V lookup: CDR1 LGHNA, CDR2 YNFKEQ. This CDR3 has 16 residues. CDR3 nucleotides: TGTGCCAGCAGCCAAGAGGTATCCGGTGGTCGGTCACCCCTCCACTTT. It specifies CASSQEVSGGRSPLHF.

A note on this clone: The DNA is omitted, as the CDR3 cannot be located on it reliably, and the CDR3 follows TCRdb's listing. CDR3 amino acids: CASSHGGGHFGNTEAFF. This chain links TRBV4-1 with TRBJ1-1. The CDR3 is 17 residues long, ends included. The germline V gene has CDR1 MGHRA and CDR2 YSYEKL.

With respect to this clone: One end of the junction varies from germline; a read error may be responsible. V and J are TRBV9 and TRBJ1-2; D is ambiguous. The germline V gene encodes CDR1 SGDLS and CDR2 YYNGEE. The CDR3 runs to 10 residues. Written as DNA, the CDR3 is TGTGCCAGCAGCCCTCGGCCCGACTCCTTC. It specifies CASSPRPDSF.

In regard to this clone: A junction boundary mismatches the germline segment, possibly from a read error. J is TRBJ2-5 and V is TRBV7-7; 12 bases map to TRBD2. The CDR3 is 15 amino acids. Germline CDR1 SSHAT, CDR2 FNYEAQ (reference sequence). The CDR3 is CASSASGGVQETQYF. The DNA of the CDR3 is TGTGCTAGCAGCGCTAGCGGGGGGGTCCAAGAGACCCAGTACTTC.

V usage is TRBV6-1 and J usage is TRBJ1-5; D is uncertain. CDR3 length: 13 residues. The V gene lost 1 base and the J gene lost 7 bases, with 8 bases spanning the gap. Germline assignment: CDR1 MNHNS and CDR2 SASEGT. CDR3 region: CASSEGLGQPQHF. Written as DNA, the CDR3 is TGTGCCAGCAGTGAAGGTTTGGGCCAGCCCCAGCATTTT.

CDR3 nucleotides: TGTGCCAGCAGCTATGGGGCGGGACCCCATTCACCCCTCCACTTT. The encoded protein is CASSYGAGPHSPLHF. The V gene is TRBV28, the J gene TRBJ1-6; perhaps TRBD1 as D (5 bases). V shed 6 bases and J shed 8 bases, with 17 bases lying between them. In germline, CDR1 is MDHEN, CDR2 SYDVKM. The CDR3 sequence is 15 residues long.

The chain employs TRBV5-1 and TRBJ2-1, with D hard to call. Germline V gene lookup returns CDR1 SGHRS and CDR2 YFSETQ. The CDR3 covers 15 residues. V dropped 0 bases and J dropped 0 bases, with 7 bases sitting between them. The CDR3 coding sequence is TGCGCCAGCAGCTTGGGACTGAGCTCCTACAATGAGCAGTTCTTC. Its protein is CASSLGLSSYNEQFF.

CDR3 bases: TGTGCCAGCGCGGGACAGACTACTAACTATGGCTACACCTTC. This translates into CASAGQTTNYGYTF. The chain uses TRBV2 and TRBJ1-2, with 7 bases identical to TRBD1. V dropped 8 bases and J dropped 0; count of bases not matched to a gene: 6. In germline, CDR1 is SNHLY, CDR2 FYNNEI. The CDR3 consists of 14 residues.

For the CDR3, the DNA is TGTGCCAGTAGTATAGTCAGGAACACTGAAGCTTTCTTT. Amino acid sequence: CASSIVRNTEAFF. The V and J genes are TRBV19 and TRBJ1-1; no definite D call. From germline, CDR1 is LNHDA and CDR2 SQIVND (reference sequence). Trimming shortened V by 1 base and J by 1 base, and 4 bases separated the two germline ends. The length of the CDR3 is 13 residues.

The V gene is TRBV2, the J gene TRBJ1-1, with TRBD1 matching 8 bases. Germline V CDR1 and CDR2: SNHLY, FYNNEI. The CDR3 is 15 amino acids. Unmatched junction bases numbered 13, after V lost 6 bases and J lost 7 bases. The CDR3 region has the DNA TGTGCCAGCAGGGACAATGGGCAGGGGGCAGTTGAAGCTTTCTTT. Translating gives CASRDNGQGAVEAFF.

The chain couples TRBV10-3 to TRBJ1-1; D may be TRBD1 (5 bases). CDR3 length: 14 residues. In germline, CDR1 is ENHRY, CDR2 SYGVKD. The ends were cut back, 6 bases at V and 0 bases at J, with 11 bases in the middle. The CDR3 here is CAIRETEMNTEAFF. The DNA of the CDR3 is TGTGCCATCAGGGAGACAGAGATGAACACTGAAGCTTTCTTT.

The V and J genes are TRBV7-9 and TRBJ2-7, with a tentative D call TRBD2 (5 bases). V lost 7 bases to trimming and J lost 1 base, with 11 bases between them. The germline V gene has CDR1 SEHNR and CDR2 FQNEAQ (reference sequence). The CDR3 covers 13 residues. The CDR3 DNA is TGTGCCAGCACCTGGGAGTCTTCCTACGAGCAGTACTTC. Its translation: CASTWESSYEQYF.

The CDR3 spells CASSLRQGYGYTF. In DNA form, the CDR3 reads TGTGCCAGCAGTCTCCGACAGGGGTATGGCTACACCTTC. V is TRBV12-3 or TRBV12-4 and J is TRBJ1-2; 8 bases match TRBD1. The V and J ends lost 5 bases and 5 bases, in that order; junction bases with no gene match: 4. The CDR3 has 13 amino acids.

V is TRBV11-3 and J is TRBJ1-3, with 7 bases that match TRBD1. CDR3 size: 15 residues. The V and J ends lost 5 bases and 2 bases, in that order; junction bases with no gene match: 6. The germline gives CDR1 SGHNT, CDR2 YENEEA. CDR3 sequence reads: CASSTGTAPGNTIYF. The CDR3, as DNA: TGTGCCAGCAGCACCGGGACAGCCCCTGGAAACACCATATATTTT.

The CDR3 coding sequence is TGCAGCGGAGAACATCTCAGCCTAGCGGGAGCATCGAGCCAAGAGACCCAGTACTTC. Its protein product is CSGEHLSLAGASSQETQYF. The chain recombines TRBV29-1 with TRBJ2-5; 10 bases line up with TRBD2. Germline CDR1 and CDR2: SQVTM and ANQGSEA. This CDR3 is 19 amino acids long. With 7 bases clipped from V and 1 base from J, the junction kept 21 bases outside the gene matches.

The gene calls are TRBV2 and TRBJ2-1; 14 bases line up with TRBD2. After removal of 6 bases from V and 8 bases from J, the junction contained 9 bases not matched to a gene. The CDR3 is 16 residues long. Germline assignment: CDR1 SNHLY and CDR2 FYNNEI. This chain's CDR3 is CASSGRLAGGTDEQFF. CDR3 DNA sequence: TGTGCCAGCAGCGGGAGACTAGCGGGGGGGACTGATGAGCAGTTCTTC.

The V gene is TRBV7-2, the J gene TRBJ2-5; 10 bases are a match to TRBD1. After removal of 8 bases from V and 4 bases from J, the junction contained 10 bases not matched to a gene. Looked up from germline, CDR1 is SGHTA and CDR2 is FQGNSA. The CDR3 consists of 15 residues. CDR3 DNA: TGTGCCAGCGGAAGACAGGGGGCGGGTGGAGAGACCCAGTACTTC. The encoded protein is CASGRQGAGGETQYF.